This paragraph reports one T cell receptor (beta chain). Its antigen is undetermined. Germline lookup yields CDR1 KGHSH and CDR2 LQKENI. The junction had 6 bases not matched to a gene; V was cut back by 4 bases and J by 3 bases. This CDR3 region has 18 residues. This entry belongs to a study of OX40 agonist ivuxolimab in advanced cancers. The protocol was immunoSEQ multiplex PCR, while the TCRdb copy is restricted to in-frame clones and leaves out a portion. The table shows tens of thousands of clones, with roughly 91% occurring only once. Findings of the study overall: More expanded clones were found, on average, in CD8+ than in CD4+ T cells.

The chain has TRBV18 and TRBJ2-2, with 15 bases that match TRBD2. The material sequenced was CD4+ or CD8+ T cells sorted from blood, taken in a trial of the OX40 agonist ivuxolimab. The sequence was obtained from an adult with an advanced solid tumor such as melanoma, head and neck, liver or kidney cancer. CDR3: CASSHGTSGRLDTGELFF. The CDR3, as DNA: TGTGCCAGCTCACACGGGACTAGCGGGAGGCTCGACACCGGGGAGCTGTTTTTT.